This TCR beta chain derives from a study of spatial heterogeneity in lung cancer. Study background: The count of detected beta-chain sequences consistently exceeded that of alpha-chain sequences. From matched bulk RNA-seq came a T cell module score, which showed a strong correlation with TCR transcript counts in tumor regions. The average count in raw reads for each unique TCR and UMI combination exceeded nine appearances. Study results and caveats: Tumors with more nonsynonymous mutations had more expanded intratumoral alpha and beta TCRs.

Sample time point: sample taken at primary tumor resection. No cells were sorted before sequencing. The whole RNA sequenced was extracted from tumor, nontumor lung or frozen PBMC. With V trimmed by 2 bases and J by 2 bases, 10 bases remained unmatched. The length of the CDR3 is 18 residues. The germline CDR1 and CDR2 sequences are SGDLS and YYNGEE. In its sample, this clonotype is medium-sized. Its antigen is unidentified. MiXCR was run by TCRdb on the 5' RACE reads, yielding one entry per CDR3 protein. In the table there are roughly 5,700 distinct CDR3 sequences, under 20% of which are singletons. This clonotype was obtained from a male donor with early-stage non-small cell lung cancer. Sequencing was performed on lung tumor tissue, taken at surgery. The J gene is TRBJ1-5, the V gene TRBV9; 10 bases line up with TRBD1. CDR3 residues: CASSVAGTGVPGNQPQHF. The CDR3 nucleotides read TGTGCCAGCAGCGTCGCCGGGACAGGGGTTCCAGGCAATCAGCCCCAGCATTTT.